The clone carrying this TCR beta chain has only a few counts. The antigen is unknown. These data are taken from a study of blood T cells in healthy people across ages. Overall study findings and caveats: In these data, TCR beta diversity tracked strongly with naive T cell percentage. The long-lived group displayed more naive CD4+ cells, plus higher diversity, than the aged donors did.

The CDR3 extends over 17 amino acids. CDR1 and CDR2 from the germline V gene are MNHEY and SMNVEV (reference sequence). The V gene lost 1 base and the J gene lost 0 bases, with 13 bases spanning the gap. The use of a sample-barcoded 5' primer and a J-beta primer mix characterized a second PCR of roughly 7 to 11 cycles. TCRdb re-called the 5' RACE reads with MiXCR, one entry per CDR3 protein. The sample includes about 1,400,000 distinct CDR3 sequences, 42% seen only once; the top ten take less than 8%. V and J are TRBV27 and TRBJ2-1; tentative D call: TRBD1 (6 bases). The sample consisted of blood. This receptor was identified in a woman aged 18-29 years in good health. DNA for the CDR3: TGTGCCAGCAGTTTATGGTGGGGGACAAACTCCTACAATGAGCAGTTCTTC. It is translated as CASSLWWGTNSYNEQFF.